These T cell receptor beta chains were read from a single sample in a study of T cell responses to AZD1222 COVID-19 vaccine. Clones were read by immunoSEQ multiplex PCR, and TCRdb kept only the in-frame ones, dropping some. The data show around 80,000 clones, with approximately 90% seen just once and around 4.9% held by the top ten. The sequenced sample was peripheral blood, obtained on day 0 of AZD1222 vaccination. The receptors were gathered from an adult in good health. CDR3s include the opening cysteine and the closing phenylalanine or tryptophan. A D gene is named only where the DNA matches it firmly. For some rows the clone size is stated as once, few or many, or as a class when expanded; others skip it.

TRBV12-3/TRBV12-4	NA	NA	TRBJ2-7	CASSGHYEQYF	TGTGCCAGCAGTGGACACTACGAGCAGTACTTC
TRBV5-1	NA	TRBD1	TRBJ2-7	CASSSGQGAYEQYF	TGCGCCAGCAGCTCGGGACAGGGGGCCTACGAGCAGTACTTC
TRBV11-2	NA	NA	TRBJ1-3	CASSFLPGLSGNTIYF	TGTGCCAGCAGCTTTTTACCTGGGCTCTCTGGAAACACCATATATTTT
TRBV4-2	NA	NA	TRBJ1-6	CASSQDGSNNSPLHF	TGTGCCAGCAGCCAAGATGGCAGCAATAATTCACCCCTCCACTTT
TRBV7-8	NA	TRBD2	TRBJ2-1	CASSPGGGSSYNEQFF	TGTGCCAGCAGCCCCGGCGGGGGGAGCTCCTACAATGAGCAGTTCTTC
TRBV5-1	NA	NA	TRBJ1-4	CASSSGRAATNEKLFF	TGCGCCAGCAGCTCGGGACGAGCCGCAACTAATGAAAAACTGTTTTTT
TRBV3-1/TRBV3-2	NA	TRBD1	TRBJ1-1	CASSRQGNTEAFF	TGTGCCAGCAGCCGACAGGGGAACACTGAAGCTTTCTTT
TRBV9	NA	NA	TRBJ1-6	CASREDRDNSPLHF	TGTGCCAGCAGAGAAGACAGAGATAATTCACCCCTCCACTTT
TRBV7-2	NA	NA	TRBJ1-1	CASSPGRDTEAFF	TGTGCCAGCAGCCCGGGACGGGACACTGAAGCTTTCTTT
TRBV10-1	once	NA	TRBJ1-5	CASLGTESNQPQHF	TGCGCCAGCTTAGGTACAGAGAGCAATCAGCCCCAGCATTTT
TRBV9	NA	NA	TRBJ2-3	CASSPKDRLSTDTQYF	TGTGCCAGCAGCCCAAAGGACAGACTTAGCACAGATACGCAGTATTTT
TRBV6-5	NA	NA	TRBJ1-5	CASGGRYSNQPQHF	TGTGCCAGCGGAGGACGCTATAGCAATCAGCCCCAGCATTTT
TRBV20-1	NA	NA	TRBJ1-1	CSASSGGLSWENTEAFF	TGCAGTGCTAGTTCTGGGGGTCTAAGTTGGGAGAACACTGAAGCTTTCTTT
TRBV28	once	NA	TRBJ1-2	CASLGTRGGGYTF	TGTGCCAGCTTAGGGACGCGAGGAGGGGGCTACACCTTC
TRBV7-8	NA	NA	TRBJ2-5	CASSLIALWGQETQYF	TGTGCCAGCAGCCTTATTGCACTGTGGGGCCAAGAGACCCAGTACTTC
TRBV29-1	NA	NA	TRBJ2-7	CSVDPGIGEQYF	TGCAGCGTTGATCCAGGGATAGGCGAGCAGTACTTC
TRBV7-9	NA	NA	TRBJ1-5	CASSQSTGPDQPQHF	TGTGCCAGCAGCCAATCGACAGGTCCAGATCAGCCCCAGCATTTT
TRBV10-3	NA	NA	TRBJ1-3	CAISGERQNAGNTIYF	TGTGCCATCAGTGGGGAACGACAGAACGCTGGAAACACCATATATTTT
TRBV9	NA	NA	TRBJ2-1	CASSVSPRGNEQFF	TGTGCCAGCAGCGTGAGTCCCCGGGGAAATGAGCAGTTCTTC
TRBV7-2	NA	NA	TRBJ1-2	CASGRTGSYGYTF	TGTGCCAGCGGCAGAACAGGGAGCTATGGCTACACCTTC
TRBV5-1	NA	TRBD1	TRBJ1-6	CASSLGQGGTPLHF	TGCGCCAGCAGCTTGGGACAGGGAGGGACACCCCTCCACTTT
TRBV5-5	NA	NA	TRBJ1-2	CASSLFTGSYGYTF	TGTGCCAGCAGCTTGTTTACCGGGTCCTATGGCTACACCTTC
TRBV28	few	TRBD2	TRBJ2-3	CASSFSGGGTDTQYF	TGTGCCAGCAGTTTTAGCGGGGGTGGCACAGATACGCAGTATTTT
TRBV28	NA	NA	TRBJ1-1	CASSLIVRGNTEAFF	TGTGCCAGCAGTTTAATAGTCAGGGGAAACACTGAAGCTTTCTTT
TRBV4-1	NA	NA	TRBJ2-7	CASSSMEGVRSYEQYF	TGCGCCAGCAGCTCGATGGAGGGGGTCCGATCCTACGAGCAGTACTTC
TRBV15	NA	TRBD1	TRBJ2-1	CATSREGTGGGYNEQFF	TGTGCCACCAGCAGAGAAGGGACAGGGGGCGGTTACAATGAGCAGTTCTTC
TRBV5-4	NA	TRBD1	TRBJ1-5	CASSSGPFKGAQLNQPQHF	TGTGCCAGCAGCTCGGGACCATTTAAGGGGGCTCAGTTAAATCAGCCCCAGCATTTT
TRBV14	NA	TRBD1	TRBJ2-7	CASSVRDREFLREQYF	TGTGCCAGCAGCGTCCGGGACAGGGAGTTTTTACGCGAGCAGTACTTC
TRBV6-1	NA	NA	TRBJ2-7	CASSDMGTPQNF	TGTGCCAGCAGTGATATGGGAACCCCCCAGAACTTC
TRBV11-3	NA	NA	TRBJ2-1	CASSLGTNEQFF	TGTGCCAGCAGCTTAGGGACCAATGAGCAGTTCTTC
TRBV10-3	NA	NA	TRBJ2-7	CAISGRGYEQYF	TGTGCCATCAGTGGGAGAGGTTACGAGCAGTACTTC
TRBV6-1	NA	NA	TRBJ1-1	CASSPGVTEAFF	TGTGCCAGCAGCCCAGGGGTCACTGAAGCTTTCTTT
TRBV4-3	NA	NA	TRBJ2-5	CASSQDLLGGIRETQYF	TGCGCCAGCAGCCAAGATCTTTTGGGGGGCATTAGGGAGACCCAGTACTTC
TRBV7-2	NA	NA	TRBJ2-5	CASSSTTGSETQYF	TGTGCCAGCAGCTCGACTACAGGGTCCGAGACCCAGTACTTC
TRBV10-1	NA	NA	TRBJ2-3	CASSDGPTDTQYF	TGCGCCAGCAGTGACGGCCCCACAGATACGCAGTATTTT
TRBV11-2	NA	NA	TRBJ2-3	CASSSPDTQYF	TGTGCCAGCAGCTCGCCAGATACGCAGTATTTT
TRBV6-6	NA	TRBD2	TRBJ2-5	CASSYGAGGPQETQYF	TGTGCCAGCAGTTACGGAGCGGGGGGGCCCCAAGAGACCCAGTACTTC
TRBV5-4	NA	TRBD1	TRBJ2-5	CASSLGTGGAETQYF	TGTGCCAGCAGCTTGGGAACAGGGGGCGCAGAGACCCAGTACTTC
TRBV19	NA	NA	TRBJ1-2	CASSRQNYGYTF	TGTGCCAGTAGCAGACAGAACTATGGCTACACCTTC
TRBV28	few	TRBD1	TRBJ1-5	CASSRGEQPQHF	TGTGCCAGCAGCAGGGGGGAACAGCCCCAGCATTTT
TRBV4-1	NA	NA	TRBJ1-4	CASSQDSVTNEKLFF	TGCGCCAGCAGCCAAGATTCAGTTACTAATGAAAAACTGTTTTTT
TRBV28	few	NA	TRBJ1-2	CASKLRDFRDGYTF	TGTGCCAGCAAACTTAGAGATTTTAGGGATGGCTACACCTTC